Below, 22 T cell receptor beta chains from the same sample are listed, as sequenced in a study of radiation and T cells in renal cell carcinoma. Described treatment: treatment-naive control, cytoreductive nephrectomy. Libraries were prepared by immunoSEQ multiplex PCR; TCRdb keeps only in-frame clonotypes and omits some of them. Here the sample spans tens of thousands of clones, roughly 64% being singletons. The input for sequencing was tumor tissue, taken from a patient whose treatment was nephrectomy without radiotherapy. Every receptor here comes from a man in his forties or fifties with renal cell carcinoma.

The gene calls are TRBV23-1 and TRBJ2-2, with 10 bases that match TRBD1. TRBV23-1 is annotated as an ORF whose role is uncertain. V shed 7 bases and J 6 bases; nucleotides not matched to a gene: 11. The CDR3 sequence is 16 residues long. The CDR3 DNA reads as TGCGCCAGCACCTCAGACAGGGGGCGTAAGGCCGGGGAGCTGTTTTTT. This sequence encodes CASTSDRGRKAGELFF.

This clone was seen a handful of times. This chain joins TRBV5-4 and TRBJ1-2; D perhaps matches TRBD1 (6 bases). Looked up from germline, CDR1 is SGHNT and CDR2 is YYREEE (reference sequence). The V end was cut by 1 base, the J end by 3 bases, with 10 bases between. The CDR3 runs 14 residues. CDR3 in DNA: TGTGCCAGCAGCTTGATGACAGGCGACTATGGCTACACCTTC. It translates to CASSLMTGDYGYTF.

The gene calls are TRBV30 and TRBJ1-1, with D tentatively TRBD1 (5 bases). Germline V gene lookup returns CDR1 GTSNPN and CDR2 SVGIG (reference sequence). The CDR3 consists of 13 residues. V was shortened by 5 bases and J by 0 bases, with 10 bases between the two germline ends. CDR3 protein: CAWGGVMNTEAFF. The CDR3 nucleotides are TGTGCCTGGGGGGGGGTCATGAACACTGAAGCTTTCTTT.

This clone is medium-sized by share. The DNA for the CDR3 is TGTGCCAGCAGGCTAATGGGGGAGGGCCGGGATGAGCAGTTCTTC. This sequence encodes CASRLMGEGRDEQFF. The chain recombines TRBV6-1 with TRBJ2-1; 7 bases match TRBD2. V trimming: 6 bases; J trimming: 8 bases; junction bases outside the gene matches: 13. Germline values: CDR1 MNHNS, CDR2 SASEGT. The CDR3 has 15 amino acids.

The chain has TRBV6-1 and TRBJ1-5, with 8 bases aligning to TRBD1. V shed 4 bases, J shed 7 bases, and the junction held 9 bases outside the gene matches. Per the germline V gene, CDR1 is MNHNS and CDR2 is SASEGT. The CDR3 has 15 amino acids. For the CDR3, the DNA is TGTGCCAGCAGTGGTTTCGGACAGGGTAGCCAGCCCCAGCATTTT. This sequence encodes CASSGFGQGSQPQHF.

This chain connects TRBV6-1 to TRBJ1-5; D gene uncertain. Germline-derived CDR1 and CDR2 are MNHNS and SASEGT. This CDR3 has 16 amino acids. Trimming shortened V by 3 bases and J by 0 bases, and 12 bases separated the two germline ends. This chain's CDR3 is CASSEWKDTSNQPQHF. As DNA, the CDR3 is TGTGCCAGCAGTGAGTGGAAAGATACTAGCAATCAGCCCCAGCATTTT.

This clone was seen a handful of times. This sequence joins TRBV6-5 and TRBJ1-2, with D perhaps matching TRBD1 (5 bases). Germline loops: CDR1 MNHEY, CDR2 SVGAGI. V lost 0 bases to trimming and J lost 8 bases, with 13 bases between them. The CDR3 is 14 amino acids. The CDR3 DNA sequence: TGTGCCAGCAGTTACTCGGGCCAGGGCGGAGGCTACACCTTC. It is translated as CASSYSGQGGGYTF.

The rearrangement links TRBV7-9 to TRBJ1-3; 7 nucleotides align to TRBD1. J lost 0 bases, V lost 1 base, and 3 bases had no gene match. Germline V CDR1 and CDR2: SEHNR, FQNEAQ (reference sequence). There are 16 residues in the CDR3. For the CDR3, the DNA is TGTGCCAGCAGCTTAGAAACAGGGGTCTCTGGAAACACCATATATTTT. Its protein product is CASSLETGVSGNTIYF.

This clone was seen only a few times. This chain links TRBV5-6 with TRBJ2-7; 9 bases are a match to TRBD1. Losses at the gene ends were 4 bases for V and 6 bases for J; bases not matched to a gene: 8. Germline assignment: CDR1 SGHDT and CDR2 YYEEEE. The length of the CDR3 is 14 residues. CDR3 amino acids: CASSPTGGGGEQYV. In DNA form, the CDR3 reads TGTGCCAGCAGCCCGACAGGGGGTGGGGGCGAGCAGTACGTC.

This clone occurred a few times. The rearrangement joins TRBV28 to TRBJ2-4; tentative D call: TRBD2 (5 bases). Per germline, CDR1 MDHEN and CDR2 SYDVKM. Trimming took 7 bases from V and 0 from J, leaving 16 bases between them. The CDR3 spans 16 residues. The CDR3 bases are TGTGCCAGCAAGGGCCCCGCAGGACTAGCCAAAAACATTCAGTACTTC. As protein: CASKGPAGLAKNIQYF.

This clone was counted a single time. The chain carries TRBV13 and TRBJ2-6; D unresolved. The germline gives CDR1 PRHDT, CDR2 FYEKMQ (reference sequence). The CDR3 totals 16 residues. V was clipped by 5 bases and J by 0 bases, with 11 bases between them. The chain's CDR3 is CASSRTVSSGANVLTF. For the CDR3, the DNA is TGTGCCAGCAGCCGGACCGTTAGCTCTGGGGCCAACGTCCTGACTTTC.

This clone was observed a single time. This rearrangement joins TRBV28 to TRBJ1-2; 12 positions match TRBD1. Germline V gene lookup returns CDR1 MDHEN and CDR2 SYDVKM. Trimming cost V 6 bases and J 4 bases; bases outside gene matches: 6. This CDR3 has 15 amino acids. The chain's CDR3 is CASSLWDRGPYGYTF. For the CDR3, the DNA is TGTGCCAGCAGCCTCTGGGACAGGGGGCCCTATGGCTACACCTTC.

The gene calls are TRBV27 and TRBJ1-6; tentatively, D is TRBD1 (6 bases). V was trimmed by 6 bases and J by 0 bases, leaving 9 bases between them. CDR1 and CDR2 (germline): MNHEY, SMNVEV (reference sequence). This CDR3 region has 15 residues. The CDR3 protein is CASSRDTSYNSPLHF. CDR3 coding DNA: TGTGCCAGCAGCCGGGACACCTCCTATAATTCACCCCTCCACTTT.

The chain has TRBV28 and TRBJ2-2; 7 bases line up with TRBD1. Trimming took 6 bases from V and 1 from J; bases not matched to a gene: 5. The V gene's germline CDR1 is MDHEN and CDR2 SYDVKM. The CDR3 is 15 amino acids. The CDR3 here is CASRSGQMNTGELFF. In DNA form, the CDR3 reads TGTGCCAGCAGATCGGGACAGATGAACACCGGGGAGCTGTTTTTT.

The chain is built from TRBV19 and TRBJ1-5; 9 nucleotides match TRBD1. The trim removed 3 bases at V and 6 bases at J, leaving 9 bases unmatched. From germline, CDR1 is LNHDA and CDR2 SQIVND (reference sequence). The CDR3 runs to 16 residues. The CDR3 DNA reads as TGTGCCAGTAGTATTGCCGGACAGGGGATAGGTCAGCCCCAGCATTTT. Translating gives CASSIAGQGIGQPQHF.

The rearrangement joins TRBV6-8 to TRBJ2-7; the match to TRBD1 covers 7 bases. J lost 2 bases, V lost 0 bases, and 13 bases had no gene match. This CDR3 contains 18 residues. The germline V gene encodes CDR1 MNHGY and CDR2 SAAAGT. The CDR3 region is CASSYSSGLWDSTYEQYV. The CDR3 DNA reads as TGTGCCAGCAGTTACTCGTCCGGACTGTGGGACAGTACCTACGAGCAGTACGTC.

The CDR3 is CASSQRSEKLFF. The DNA of the CDR3 is TGCGCCAGCAGCCAGAGGAGTGAAAAACTGTTTTTT. This chain links TRBV4-3 with TRBJ1-4; no firm D call. V was trimmed by 3 bases and J by 7 bases, leaving 6 bases between them. Germline CDR1 is LGHNA and CDR2 is YSLEER. The CDR3 is made up of 12 amino acids.

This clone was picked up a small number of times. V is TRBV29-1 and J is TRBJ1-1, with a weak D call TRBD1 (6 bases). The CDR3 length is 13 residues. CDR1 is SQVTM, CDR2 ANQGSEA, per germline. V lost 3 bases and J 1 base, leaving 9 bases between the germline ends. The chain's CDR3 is CSVDGGGNTEAFF. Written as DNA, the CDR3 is TGCAGCGTTGACGGAGGGGGGAACACTGAAGCTTTCTTT.

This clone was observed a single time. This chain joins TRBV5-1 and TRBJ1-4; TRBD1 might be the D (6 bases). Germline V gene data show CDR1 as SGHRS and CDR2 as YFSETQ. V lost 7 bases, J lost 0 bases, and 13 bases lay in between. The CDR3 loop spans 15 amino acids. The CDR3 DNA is TGCGCCAGCGGGCAGGGGTCCGCAACTAATGAAAAACTGTTTTTT. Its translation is CASGQGSATNEKLFF.

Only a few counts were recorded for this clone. The CDR3: CAYGPSNYGYTF. The DNA for the CDR3 is TGTGCCTACGGACCGTCTAACTATGGCTACACCTTC. J is TRBJ1-2 and V is TRBV7-9, with D uncertain. The CDR3 runs 12 residues. The germline V gene encodes CDR1 SEHNR and CDR2 FQNEAQ (reference sequence). Trimming left V 11 bases short and J 0 bases short, with 10 bases between.

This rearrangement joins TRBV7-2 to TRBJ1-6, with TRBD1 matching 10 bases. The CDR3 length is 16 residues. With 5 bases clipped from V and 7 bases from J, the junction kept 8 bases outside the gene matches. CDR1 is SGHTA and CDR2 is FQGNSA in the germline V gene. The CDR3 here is CASSTWTGGMNSPLHF. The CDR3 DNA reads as TGTGCCAGCAGCACTTGGACAGGGGGGATGAATTCACCCCTCCACTTT.

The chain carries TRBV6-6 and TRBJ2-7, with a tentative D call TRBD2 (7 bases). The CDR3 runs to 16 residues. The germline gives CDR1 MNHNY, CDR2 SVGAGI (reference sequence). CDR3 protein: CASSNSLGGGGHEQYV. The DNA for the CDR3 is TGTGCCAGCAGTAACTCTTTGGGAGGGGGTGGCCACGAGCAGTACGTC.